The 7 T cell receptor beta chains presented below share a single source sample, sequenced in a study of response to subunit inactivated influenza vaccine. TCRdb called the RT-PCR reads again in MiXCR, with one record for every CDR3 protein. The repertoire holds 400,000 to 650,000 distinct CDR3 sequences, less than 7.5% seen once, with roughly 13% in the top ten. Sequenced material: PBMCs from blood, taken 23 to 25 months after vaccination. The source of these receptors is a man aged 50 to 69 who received an inactivated influenza vaccine.

This clonotype has a handful of counts. At one of its ends the junction is not consistent with the germline gene, which may arise from a read error. The rearrangement joins TRBV20-1 to TRBJ1-1, with a tentative D call TRBD1 (6 bases). CDR1 is DFQATT, CDR2 SNEGSKA, per germline (reference sequence). The CDR3 contains 17 residues. The CDR3 loop is CCARDHTGAGVGTEAFF. The CDR3, as DNA: TGCTGTGCTAGAGATCACACGGGGGCGGGGGTAGGTACTGAAGCTTTCTTT.

The chain is built from TRBV7-2 and TRBJ1-6; unclear D gene. The germline gives CDR1 SGHTA, CDR2 FQGNSA. This CDR3 has 15 amino acids. The V gene lost 4 bases and the J gene lost 6 bases, with 13 bases spanning the gap. Here the CDR3 reads CASSSLTRPNSPLHF. Here the CDR3 DNA reads TGTGCCAGCAGCTCCTTGACCAGACCTAATTCACCCCTCCACTTT.

This sequence joins TRBV6-1 and TRBJ2-5; 11 bases are a match to TRBD1. After removal of 4 bases from V and 5 bases from J, the junction contained 3 bases not matched to a gene. Germline V CDR1 and CDR2: MNHNS, SASEGT. The CDR3 length is 14 residues. The DNA for the CDR3 is TGTGCCAGCAGTGCCGGGACAGGGGGGGAGACCCAGTACTTC. Amino acids: CASSAGTGGETQYF.

This clonotype was counted only a few times. The rearrangement joins TRBV20-1 to TRBJ2-5, with TRBD2 matching 7 bases. The CDR3 runs 14 residues. The V segment lost 4 bases and the J segment 4 bases; nucleotides outside the gene matches: 9. Germline V gene lookup returns CDR1 DFQATT and CDR2 SNEGSKA (reference sequence). The CDR3 nucleotides read TGCAGTGCTATGAGCGGGGCCGGCGGAGAGACCCAGTACTTC. This gives the protein CSAMSGAGGETQYF.

To note about this clonotype: It may be a read error: a sequence one base away is much more abundant. V gene TRBV18 combines with J gene TRBJ2-1, with D possibly matching TRBD1 (6 bases). The length of the CDR3 is 18 residues. CDR1 KGHSH and CDR2 LQKENI come from the germline V gene. The CDR3 loop reads CTSSRQAQLQLSYNEQFF. The CDR3 DNA reads TGTACCAGCTCACGACAGGCGCAGTTACAACTCTCCTACAATGAGCAGTTCTTC.

The sample holds a few counts of this clonotype. The CDR3 is CASSLGARGYSSAGNTIYF. CDR3 nucleotides: TGTGCCAGCAGCTTAGGGGCTAGGGGTTATTCATCTGCTGGAAACACCATATATTTT. The chain couples TRBV5-4 to TRBJ1-3, with D maybe TRBD1 (5 bases). Germline CDR1 reads SGHNT; CDR2 reads YYREEE (reference sequence). Trimming left V 2 bases short and J 2 bases short, with 23 bases between. The CDR3 is 19 residues long.

The rearrangement joins TRBV12-3 or TRBV12-4 to TRBJ1-1; TRBD1 might be the D (5 bases). V lost 3 bases and J lost 0, with 8 bases in between. This CDR3 has 14 residues. CDR3 sequence (DNA): TGTGCCAGCAGTTTGGGACCGGTGAACACTGAAGCTTTCTTT. Protein product: CASSLGPVNTEAFF.